A single sample is the source of the 11 T cell receptor beta chains below, sequenced in a study of neurological immune-mediated disorders (dated by TCRdb to between 2017 and 2020). The library was generated by 5' RACE. The data were produced on an Illumina HiSeq 2500. TCRdb's own reprocessing of the public reads used fastp at Q25 and MiXCR and kept productive beta chains. When rows share a CDR3 protein, they turn into one entry using the most common DNA and genes. Counted in this sample were tens of thousands of distinct CDR3 sequences; about 2.5% of them appeared once. Clones ranked in the top ten supply 1.1% of the sample. The sample taken for sequencing was PBMCs. Every receptor here comes from a woman aged 25-40 years with multiple sclerosis.

The genes are TRBV30 and TRBJ1-1; 9 positions agree with TRBD1. Trimming cost V 2 bases and J 1 base; bases outside gene matches: 2. This CDR3 is 14 amino acids long. Germline CDR1 GTSNPN, CDR2 SVGIG (reference sequence). The CDR3 region has the DNA TGTGCCTGGAGTACGGGACAGGGGAACACTGAAGCTTTCTTT. This encodes CAWSTGQGNTEAFF.

This clonotype was seen ten or more times. As DNA, the CDR3 is TGCGCCAGCAGCGCATGGCCTGGGGGAGTCGATGAGCAGTTCTTC. It codes for CASSAWPGGVDEQFF. The genes are TRBV5-1 and TRBJ2-1; perhaps D is TRBD1 or TRBD2 (5 bases each). Trimming shortened V by 4 bases and J by 8 bases, and 19 bases separated the two germline ends. Germline values: CDR1 SGHRS, CDR2 YFSETQ. The CDR3 has 15 residues.

This clonotype was recorded many times. This chain joins TRBV20-1 and TRBJ1-3; 8 nucleotides line up with TRBD1. Looked up from germline, CDR1 is DFQATT and CDR2 is SNEGSKA (reference sequence). J lost 2 bases, V lost 6 bases, and 6 bases had no gene match. The CDR3 has 14 amino acids. The DNA for the CDR3 is TGCAGTGCCGCACTACAGGGGGCTGGAAACACCATATATTTT. This translates into CSAALQGAGNTIYF.

In its sample, this clonotype was seen many times. The chain joins TRBV5-1 to TRBJ2-3, with 7 nucleotides matching TRBD1. The CDR3 runs to 17 residues. The V gene's germline CDR1 is SGHRS and CDR2 YFSETQ. The trim removed 0 bases at V and 5 bases at J, leaving 12 bases unmatched. CDR3: CASSLGGTGQVGDTQYF. CDR3 DNA sequence: TGCGCCAGCAGCTTGGGTGGAACCGGACAGGTTGGAGATACGCAGTATTTT.

This clonotype was counted ten times or more. The chain couples TRBV6-2 or TRBV6-3 to TRBJ1-1; weak D call: TRBD1 (6 bases). The ends were cut back, 7 bases at V and 1 base at J, with 16 bases in the middle. CDR1 and CDR2 (germline): MNHEY, SVGEGT. The CDR3 consists of 15 residues. In DNA form, the CDR3 reads TGTGCCAGCAATTTCAGGGGAATAAAGAACACTGAAGCTTTCTTT. It codes for CASNFRGIKNTEAFF.

This clonotype was counted many times. This chain links TRBV29-1 with TRBJ2-1; 13 bases fit TRBD2. The CDR3 runs to 16 residues. Per the germline V gene, CDR1 is SQVTM and CDR2 is ANQGSEA. Trimming at V came to 6 bases and at J to 3 bases, leaving 8 bases not matched to a gene. The CDR3 is CSVGRTSGSLYNEQFF. CDR3 coding DNA: TGCAGCGTCGGGAGGACTAGCGGGAGTCTCTACAATGAGCAGTTCTTC.

At least ten counts were recorded for this clonotype. The chain is built from TRBV29-1 and TRBJ1-1; 7 nucleotides align to TRBD1. The V gene's germline CDR1 is SQVTM and CDR2 ANQGSEA. V was pared by 5 bases and J by 1 base, with 10 bases of the junction left unmatched. The CDR3 is 15 residues long. The CDR3 nucleotides read TGCAGCGTTTCTGATACAGGGGTTGGGAACACTGAAGCTTTCTTT. Amino acid sequence: CSVSDTGVGNTEAFF.

The table lists this clonotype with many counts. The chain recombines TRBV24-1 with TRBJ2-7; no firm D call. Germline lookup yields CDR1 KGHDR and CDR2 SFDVKD. The CDR3 contains 12 residues. Between the trimmed V and J ends, which lost 3 bases and 4 bases, there was a span of 6 bases. The CDR3 sequence: CATSDPGYEQYF. The CDR3 DNA reads TGTGCCACCAGTGATCCCGGTTACGAGCAGTACTTC.

This clonotype has at least ten counts. This rearrangement joins TRBV7-9 to TRBJ2-4; 8 nucleotides align to TRBD2. With 3 bases clipped from V and 6 bases from J, the junction kept 13 bases outside the gene matches. The germline gives CDR1 SEHNR, CDR2 FQNEAQ (reference sequence). This CDR3 comprises 17 residues. CDR3 loop: CASSFASGREAPNIQYF. In DNA form, the CDR3 reads TGTGCCAGCAGCTTTGCTTCGGGGCGGGAGGCGCCAAACATTCAGTACTTC.

This clonotype appeared many times. CDR3 region: CASTRGRATDTQYF. In DNA form, the CDR3 reads TGCGCCAGCACCAGGGGGAGGGCGACAGATACGCAGTATTTT. The chain carries TRBV4-3 and TRBJ2-3; either TRBD1 or TRBD2 may fit D (7 bases each). CDR3 size: 14 residues. CDR1 and CDR2 (germline): LGHNA, YSLEER. The ends were cut back, 7 bases at V and 3 bases at J, with 14 bases in the middle.

This clonotype was seen at least ten times. The chain employs TRBV20-1 and TRBJ2-7; 9 bases agree with TRBD1. Germline CDR1 is DFQATT and CDR2 is SNEGSKA (reference sequence). The CDR3 runs to 18 residues. Losses at the gene ends were 0 bases for V and 4 bases for J; bases not matched to a gene: 16. Here the CDR3 reads CSARDIGTGLLAAYEQYF. The CDR3 DNA sequence: TGCAGTGCTAGAGATATTGGGACAGGGTTGCTAGCGGCTTACGAGCAGTACTTC.